A single sample is the source of the 2 T cell receptor beta chains below, sequenced in a study of blood T cell repertoires in COVID-19. Data came from immunoSEQ multiplex PCR; TCRdb stores just in-frame clones and leaves some out. The sample includes 300,000 to 450,000 clones, around 87% of them seen just once. The sequencing sample was made of peripheral blood. The receptors stem from a human donor in a cohort sampled during active COVID-19.

This clone came up a few times. The chain has TRBV5-1 and TRBJ1-2; D possibly corresponds to TRBD1 (6 bases). Germline lookup yields CDR1 SGHRS and CDR2 YFSETQ. V was cut by 0 bases and J by 3 bases, with 12 bases left in between. The CDR3 is 15 amino acids. The CDR3 sequence: CASSLEWGGDYGYTF. The CDR3 coding sequence is TGCGCCAGCAGCTTGGAATGGGGGGGCGACTATGGCTACACCTTC.

V usage is TRBV18 and J usage is TRBJ2-1; 10 bases line up with TRBD2. Germline V CDR1 and CDR2: KGHSH, LQKENI. Losses at the gene ends were 6 bases for V and 4 bases for J; bases not matched to a gene: 3. There are 14 residues in the CDR3. The chain's CDR3 is CASSLAGVYNEQFF. CDR3 DNA: TGTGCCAGCTCCCTAGCGGGGGTATACAATGAGCAGTTCTTC.